A selection of T cell receptor beta chains follows, all from one sample in a study of Graves' ophthalmopathy and Graves' hyperthyroidism. TCRdb recomputed calls from the multiplex PCR reads with MiXCR, one row per CDR3 protein. This table holds about 620,000 distinct CDR3 sequences, 22% found once. Sequenced: peripheral blood. The receptors here all came from a woman under 30 with stable Graves' hyperthyroidism. Some clones in this sample may be carry-over from other donors' samples. The CDR3 runs from the conserved cysteine through the conserved F or W. Size tells how often a clone was seen (once, few, many) or the class of an expanded clone, and some rows leave it out.

v_gene: TRBV28
abundance: few
CDR3aa: CASSFIFGELFF

v_gene: TRBV12-3/TRBV12-4
abundance: NA
CDR3aa: CASSLAVGTTDAFF

v_gene: TRBV29-1
abundance: few
CDR3aa: CSVEDNLHEQYF

v_gene: TRBV12-3/TRBV12-4
abundance: many
CDR3aa: CASSPMPGPANTEAFF

v_gene: TRBV11-2
abundance: many
CDR3aa: CASSSPKGGVKNIQYF

v_gene: TRBV20-1
abundance: many
CDR3aa: CSARALYGRVNQPQHF

v_gene: TRBV2
abundance: NA
CDR3aa: CASLVGTGTYEQYF

v_gene: TRBV19
abundance: NA
CDR3aa: CASSILGVDTGELFF

v_gene: TRBV30
abundance: NA
CDR3aa: CAWSWRDTGELFF

v_gene: TRBV6-5
abundance: many
CDR3aa: CASGAGGESPLHF

v_gene: TRBV6-5
abundance: many
CDR3aa: CAGTSGSSYEQYF

v_gene: TRBV6-1
abundance: NA
CDR3aa: CASSETAWAALHF

v_gene: TRBV10-1
abundance: few
CDR3aa: CASSESTRGGSQTQYF

v_gene: TRBV2
abundance: many
CDR3aa: CASSEGGSGGGETQYF

v_gene: TRBV28
abundance: NA
CDR3aa: CASSRRQGGSPEAFF

v_gene: TRBV12-3/TRBV12-4
abundance: many
CDR3aa: CATARPKGETQYF

v_gene: TRBV10-1
abundance: many
CDR3aa: CASSESSGAAKNIQYF

v_gene: TRBV7-2
abundance: many
CDR3aa: CASKVTGEETQYF

v_gene: TRBV2
abundance: many
CDR3aa: CASSRQGSDGYTF

v_gene: TRBV12-3/TRBV12-4
abundance: NA
CDR3aa: CASSYILDAYSGNTIYF

v_gene: TRBV11-2
abundance: NA
CDR3aa: CASRLAASGTQYF

v_gene: TRBV28
abundance: NA
CDR3aa: CASKPQVGNQPQHF

v_gene: TRBV3-1
abundance: NA
CDR3aa: CASSQGENYGYTF

v_gene: TRBV5-1
abundance: NA
CDR3aa: CASSLASGSSSYEQYF

v_gene: TRBV6-2/TRBV6-3
abundance: many
CDR3aa: CATLFDEQYF

v_gene: TRBV28
abundance: few
CDR3aa: CVSSQGKSPLHF

v_gene: TRBV3-1
abundance: few
CDR3aa: CASSLRTEKETQYF

v_gene: TRBV6-5
abundance: NA
CDR3aa: CASSYARQGAKETQYF

v_gene: TRBV19
abundance: many
CDR3aa: CASSIRNRDPYSNQPQHF

v_gene: TRBV2
abundance: NA
CDR3aa: CASGRDGPYNSPLHF

v_gene: TRBV7-2
abundance: many
CDR3aa: CASSATLSSTEAFF

v_gene: TRBV4-2
abundance: few
CDR3aa: CASSPGQYPSTQYF

v_gene: TRBV12-5
abundance: once
CDR3aa: CASGLGTGPYEQYF

v_gene: TRBV7-8
abundance: many
CDR3aa: CASSPGLAGVYEQYF

v_gene: TRBV27
abundance: NA
CDR3aa: CASRTPATEAFF

v_gene: TRBV4-1
abundance: many
CDR3aa: CASSQVYSTNTEAFF

v_gene: TRBV12-3/TRBV12-4
abundance: NA
CDR3aa: CASSLDSVGARNTEAFF

v_gene: TRBV12-3/TRBV12-4
abundance: many
CDR3aa: CASRLDGEETQYF

v_gene: TRBV20-1
abundance: NA
CDR3aa: CSASPGATTEAFF

v_gene: TRBV29-1
abundance: NA
CDR3aa: CSVEGGVSETQYF

v_gene: TRBV27
abundance: few
CDR3aa: CASRLGQNSGANVLTF

v_gene: TRBV7-3
abundance: few
CDR3aa: CASSETQNTEAFF

v_gene: TRBV6-1
abundance: many
CDR3aa: CASSSTQAGWTEAFF

v_gene: TRBV6-1
abundance: NA
CDR3aa: CASRQRQLLNTEAFF

v_gene: TRBV6-5
abundance: NA
CDR3aa: CASSYTVNYGYTF

v_gene: TRBV12-3/TRBV12-4
abundance: few
CDR3aa: CASSLGGAWGTEAFF

v_gene: TRBV20-1
abundance: many
CDR3aa: CSARGTSGDYEQYF

v_gene: TRBV9
abundance: NA
CDR3aa: CASSAGQHYGYTF